This TCR beta chain was documented in a study of blood T cell repertoires in COVID-19. This clone is a singleton in its sample. Trimming removed 1 base from V and 5 bases from J; junction bases left unmatched: 7. The CDR3 length is 16 residues. The germline CDR1 and CDR2 sequences are KGHDR and SFDVKD. Using immunoSEQ multiplex PCR, the repertoire was profiled, and TCRdb retains in-frame clones only, with some absent. The sample carries about 150,000 clones, 80% to 90% recorded once. The chain employs TRBV24-1 and TRBJ2-5; 9 bases are shared with TRBD2. The source of this sequence is a man older than 75 with acute or convalescent COVID-19. The sample was peripheral blood. The CDR3 nucleotides are TGTGCCACCAGTGATTTTAGCGGGAGTGGTAGCGAGACCCAGTACTTC. This codes for CATSDFSGSGSETQYF.